This T cell receptor beta chain emerged from a study of Siglec-9 on CD8 T cells in melanoma (dated by TCRdb to the late 2010s). Turning to the overall study: In this study, researchers looked at how Siglec-9 is expressed on CD8+ T cells and what Siglec-9 does to regulate T cells within the melanoma tumor microenvironment.

As regards this clone: Its antigen is not yet known. Per-nucleotide qualities are absent, and no much larger clonotype sits a single base away.

Broader findings and caveats from the paper: Siglec-9 was reported to mark and regulate an effector memory CD8+ T-cell subset that appeared to accumulate within melanoma tumors.

CDR3 length: 15 amino acids, cysteine to phenylalanine. Here the CDR3 DNA is all that survives: 45 bases in frame from base 1. CDR1 and CDR2 (SGHAT, FQNNGV) derive from the germline V gene. V lost 2 bases and J lost 4 bases; the stretch between them is 12 bases long. Library preparation was by the immunoSEQ multiplex PCR assay. TCRdb retrieved this table from immuneACCESS and kept in-frame rearrangements only. Not all clones are present; in checked studies, unresolved V genes account for under half, and no reason is known for the remainder. This sample is represented by over 30,000 clones; approximately 83% of them were singletons. The ten most abundant clones make up less than 2% of the sample.

The source material was Siglec-9- CD8+ T cells sorted from blood. The sample's cell subset or site label, decoded: CD8 T cells lacking Siglec-9. The sequence came from a human donor in good health. The rearranged segments are TRBV11-2 and TRBJ2-1; the D gene is possibly TRBD1, with 5 bases matching. The CDR3 region has the sequence CASSLSSGKYNEQFF. The bases read TGTGCCAGCAGCTTATCGTCAGGGAAATACAATGAGCAGTTCTTC.